These 5 T cell receptor beta chains originate from one sample sequenced in a study of blood T cell repertoires in COVID-19. Profiling relied on immunoSEQ multiplex PCR, and the TCRdb table lists in-frame clones only, not all of them. The sample contains some 160,000 clones, roughly 90% of which appear only once. What was sequenced was peripheral blood. The receptor set was obtained from a man between 18 and 35 years old with acute or convalescent COVID-19.

The V gene is TRBV18, the J gene TRBJ1-5; D may be TRBD1 (5 bases). Germline assignment: CDR1 KGHSH and CDR2 LQKENI. V lost 3 bases to trimming and J lost 1 base, with 19 bases between them. This CDR3 comprises 18 residues. The CDR3, as DNA: TGTGCCAGCTCACCCGAGGTGGGGGGGAGTGACAGCAATCAGCCCCAGCATTTT. Translation gives CASSPEVGGSDSNQPQHF.

This chain links TRBV5-1 with TRBJ1-1; D is unclear. V was cut by 5 bases and J by 2 bases, with 7 bases left in between. The CDR3 is made up of 12 amino acids. Germline values: CDR1 SGHRS, CDR2 YFSETQ. The CDR3 protein is CASRQPNTEAFF. For the CDR3, the DNA is TGCGCCAGCAGACAGCCAAACACTGAAGCTTTCTTT.

V gene TRBV18 combines with J gene TRBJ1-6; no clear D gene. This CDR3 contains 15 residues. In germline, CDR1 is KGHSH, CDR2 LQKENI. With 2 bases removed from V and 0 bases from J, the gap between germline ends came to 5 bases. The DNA of the CDR3 is TGTGCCAGCTCACCAATGAGCTCCTATAATTCACCCCTCCACTTT. It yields the protein CASSPMSSYNSPLHF.

The rearrangement uses TRBV5-1 and TRBJ2-1; TRBD2 matches at 12 bases. Germline lookup yields CDR1 SGHRS and CDR2 YFSETQ. V lost 0 bases to trimming and J lost 7 bases; unmatched junction nucleotides: 2. This CDR3 contains 15 residues. This CDR3 is CASSLASGRGNEQFF. The CDR3 nucleotides are TGCGCCAGCAGCTTGGCTAGCGGGAGGGGAAATGAGCAGTTCTTC.

The chain carries TRBV11-3 and TRBJ1-4, with 12 bases lining up with TRBD1. In germline, CDR1 is SGHNT, CDR2 YENEEA. V shed 5 bases and J 5 bases; nucleotides not matched to a gene: 3. The CDR3 sequence is 15 residues long. CDR3 sequence (DNA): TGTGCCAGCAGCCCCGGGACAGGGGGCAATGAAAAACTGTTTTTT. The encoded protein is CASSPGTGGNEKLFF.